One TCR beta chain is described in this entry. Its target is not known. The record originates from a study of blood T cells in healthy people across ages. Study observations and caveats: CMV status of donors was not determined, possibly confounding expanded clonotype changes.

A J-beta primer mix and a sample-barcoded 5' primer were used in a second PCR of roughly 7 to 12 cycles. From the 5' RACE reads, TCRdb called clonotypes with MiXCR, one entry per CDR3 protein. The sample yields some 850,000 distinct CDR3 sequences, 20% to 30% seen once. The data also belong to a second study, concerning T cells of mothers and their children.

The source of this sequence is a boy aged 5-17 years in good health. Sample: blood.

CDR3 loop: CASSPTAGGGYGYTF. CDR3 DNA: TGTGCCAGCTCACCAACCGCGGGGGGCGGCTATGGCTACACCTTC. V usage is TRBV18 and J usage is TRBJ1-2; a weak D match, TRBD1 (6 bases). Germline lookup yields CDR1 KGHSH and CDR2 LQKENI. Deletions cut 2 bases from V and 4 bases from J, with 14 bases between. The CDR3 totals 15 residues.